The present T cell receptor beta chain was sequenced within a study of shared clonotypes between healthy human individuals. A remark on this clone: The antigen remains undetermined.

Naive CD8 cells comprised CD45RO-negative, CCR7-positively selected cells, excluding terminally differentiated effector memory CD45RA+ cells. Study outcomes and limitations: The study generally estimated greater richness for naive than memory subsets.

Using about 0.2 ug DNA, some 30,000 T cell genomes, the sorted-subset replicate PCRs were run. Sequencing used immunoSEQ multiplex PCR; TCRdb keeps in-frame clones, though not all of them. This table has hundreds of thousands of clones, approximately 96% appearing once. This TCR was recovered from a woman aged 25-40 years in good health. The specimen sequenced was naive CD8+ T cells sorted from blood.

This CDR3 reads CASSQEGGQLTDTQYF. CDR3 DNA: TGCGCCAGCAGCCAAGAGGGAGGGCAGCTCACAGATACGCAGTATTTT. The chain uses TRBV4-1 and TRBJ2-3; 7 bases align to TRBD2. The CDR3 runs to 16 residues. V dropped 0 bases and J dropped 2; count of bases not matched to a gene: 5. Germline V gene lookup returns CDR1 MGHRA and CDR2 YSYEKL.